This section outlines one T cell receptor (beta chain) sequence together with its context. The data were taken from a study of technical replicates of blood from several donors. Measured with immunoSEQ multiplex PCR; TCRdb has only the in-frame clones, and not every one. The sample lists roughly 100,000 clones; almost 97% were seen once. Germline loops: CDR1 LNHDA, CDR2 SQIVND (reference sequence). J lost 4 bases, V lost 10 bases, and 5 bases had no gene match. The CDR3 totals 12 residues. The source of this sequence is a human donor in good health. The chain combines TRBV19 with TRBJ2-7; 9 bases are a match to TRBD1. Sequenced material: T cells isolated from PBMCs. CDR3 bases: TGTGCCACCCGTGGGACAGGGTACGAGCAGTACTTC. Protein: CATRGTGYEQYF.